The clone carrying this T cell receptor (beta chain) was counted only a few times. Seattle researchers signed up patients amid active infection and tracked them longitudinally. The authors' processing: Reference gene primer amplification gave estimated nucleated cell counts. TCRdb's copy holds only in-frame clones and misses some; the assay was immunoSEQ multiplex PCR. V and J calls and clone size are given by that table; D and trimming were obtained from the DNA. The table includes about 200,000 clones, around four fifths detected once. These data are taken from a study of blood T cell repertoires in COVID-19. At the level of the study: COVID-19 samples collected from the United States, Italy and Spain covered acute and convalescent phases. From T cells, B-cell-depleted T cells, or PBMCs came the material, which was cDNA or gDNA.

This sequence was found in a man between 60 and 70 years old with COVID-19, enrolled during active disease. Source material: peripheral blood.

The CDR3 nucleotides read TGTGCCAGCAGTACTTTGGGTGGGCCTTCCTACGAGCAGTACTTC. It encodes CASSTLGGPSYEQYF. This chain uses TRBV28 with TRBJ2-7; D ambiguous. Looked up from germline, CDR1 is MDHEN and CDR2 is SYDVKM. Trimming cost V 5 bases and J 1 base, with 15 bases left between them. The CDR3 is 15 residues long.